What follows is one T cell receptor (beta chain) and its context. The record originates from a study of technical replicates of blood from several donors. Trimming pared 1 base from V and 4 bases from J, leaving 10 bases between. Germline loops: CDR1 MGHDK, CDR2 SYGVNS. The CDR3 has 15 residues. This table comes from immunoSEQ multiplex PCR, and its TCRdb copy is limited to in-frame clones, with some not included. Here the sample spans 50,000 to 70,000 clones, roughly 90% being singletons. Sequencing input: PBMCs. This TCR came from a human donor in good health. Some clones in this sample may be carry-over from other donors' samples. J is TRBJ2-2 and V is TRBV25-1; TRBD2 is a possible D gene (6 bases). CDR3 nucleotides: TGTGCCAGCAGTGAATTGGGGGAGGCCACCGGGGAGCTGTTTTTT. It translates to CASSELGEATGELFF.